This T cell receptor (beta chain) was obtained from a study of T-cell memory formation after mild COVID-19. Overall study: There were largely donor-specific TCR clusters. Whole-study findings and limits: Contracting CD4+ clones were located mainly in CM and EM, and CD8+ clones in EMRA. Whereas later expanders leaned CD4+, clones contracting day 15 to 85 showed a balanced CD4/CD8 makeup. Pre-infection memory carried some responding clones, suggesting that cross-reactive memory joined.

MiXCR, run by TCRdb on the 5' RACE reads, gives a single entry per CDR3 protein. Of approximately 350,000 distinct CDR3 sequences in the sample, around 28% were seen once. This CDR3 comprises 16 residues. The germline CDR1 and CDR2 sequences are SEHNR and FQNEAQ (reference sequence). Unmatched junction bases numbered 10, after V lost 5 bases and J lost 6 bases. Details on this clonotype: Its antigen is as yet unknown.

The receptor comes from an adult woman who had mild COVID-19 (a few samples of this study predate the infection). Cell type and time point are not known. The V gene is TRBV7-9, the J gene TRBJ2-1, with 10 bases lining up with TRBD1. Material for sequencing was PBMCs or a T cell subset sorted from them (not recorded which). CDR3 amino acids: CASSLGGTGVRNEQFF. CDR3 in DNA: TGTGCCAGCAGCCTAGGTGGGACAGGGGTGCGCAATGAGCAGTTCTTC.